Listed below are T cell receptor beta chains from one sample, sequenced in a study of blood T cell repertoires in COVID-19. Sequenced by immunoSEQ multiplex PCR; TCRdb stores in-frame clones only, minus some. Among 90,000 or so clones listed, about nine tenths were seen once. The sample consisted of peripheral blood. The source is a man in his sixties with COVID-19, enrolled during active disease. Each CDR3 is given with its conserved first and last residue. D genes are given only for firm matches. Some rows have no size entry. The others give once, few or many, or a class for an expanded clone.

. | TRBJ2-3 | TRBD2 | TRBV5-6 | TGTGCCAGCAGCTTGGAGAGTGGGACTAGGGGGTATTTT | CASSLESGTRGYF
. | TRBJ2-7 | . | TRBV3-1/TRBV3-2 | TGTGCCAGCAGCCAAGTCTTCTACTACGAGCAGTACTTC | CASSQVFYYEQYF
. | TRBJ2-5 | . | TRBV18 | TGTGCCAGCTCACCCCAGGGGTACCAAGAGACCCAGTACTTC | CASSPQGYQETQYF
. | TRBJ2-2 | TRBD1 | TRBV11-3 | TGTGCCAGCACCGAATTAGGGGGCATGGGTACCGGGGAGCTGTTTTTT | CASTELGGMGTGELFF
. | TRBJ2-7 | TRBD2 | TRBV30 | TGTGCCTGGACGTCGGGCGGGAGTTACTACGAGCAGTACTTC | CAWTSGGSYYEQYF
. | TRBJ2-5 | . | TRBV6-5 | TGTGCCAGCAGCAGTGACTACCAAGAGACCCAGTACTTC | CASSSDYQETQYF
. | TRBJ1-5 | . | TRBV28 | TGTGCCAGCGGTACACCGTCGGGACTGCGGGTTGTGGCCCAGCATTTT | CASGTPSGLRVVAQHF
. | TRBJ1-6 | . | TRBV9 | TGTGCCAGCAGCGTAGCTGACAGTTTTAATTCACCCCTCCACTTT | CASSVADSFNSPLHF
. | TRBJ2-3 | TRBD2 | TRBV5-6 | TGTGCCAGCAGCTTTAGCGGGAGTGGCGATACGCAGTATTTT | CASSFSGSGDTQYF
. | TRBJ1-3 | . | TRBV11-3 | TGTGCCAGCAGCTTAGATGGGGGCCGAAACACCATATATTTT | CASSLDGGRNTIYF
few | TRBJ1-5 | . | TRBV27 | TGTGCCAGCAGTTTATGGGGGGGGAATCAGCCCCAGCATTTT | CASSLWGGNQPQHF
. | TRBJ2-7 | . | TRBV7-8 | TGTGCCAGCTCCCGACCTAGCGAGTTATACGAGCAGTACTTC | CASSRPSELYEQYF
. | TRBJ1-2 | . | TRBV3-1/TRBV3-2 | TGTGCCAGCAGCCAAGGACAGGTCTCCTTCTATGGCTACACCTTC | CASSQGQVSFYGYTF
. | TRBJ2-1 | . | TRBV5-4 | TGTGCCAGCAGCCGAGGGTCCAATGAGCAGTTCTTC | CASSRGSNEQFF
. | TRBJ2-6 | TRBD1 | TRBV7-2 | TGTGCCAGCAGCCCGGGACAGGGGGCGACCGGGGCCAACGTCCTGACTTTC | CASSPGQGATGANVLTF
few | TRBJ2-1 | TRBD2 | TRBV7-9 | TGTGCCAGCAGCTGGGGAGGGCTAGGCGGACTCTTTAAAATGGAGCAGTTCTTC | CASSWGGLGGLFKMEQFF
. | TRBJ2-3 | TRBD2 | TRBV7-9 | TGTGCCAGCAGCTCAATTAGAATACTAGCGGGACGCACAGATACGCAGTATTTT | CASSSIRILAGRTDTQYF
. | TRBJ2-7 | . | TRBV5-4 | TGTGCCAGCAGCTTGGCCGTGGCGGGATTAGCCGAGCAGTACTTC | CASSLAVAGLAEQYF
. | TRBJ1-2 | TRBD1 | TRBV6-5 | TGTGCCAGCAACGATGACAGGGGGCGAGGTGGCTACACCTTC | CASNDDRGRGGYTF
few | TRBJ1-1 | . | TRBV7-3 | TGTGCCAGCAGCTTAAGGGCAGATAGTATGAACACTGAAGCTTTCTTT | CASSLRADSMNTEAFF
. | TRBJ2-3 | TRBD2 | TRBV28 | TGTGCCAGCAGTTTAGTAGCGGGAAGCACAGATACGCAGTATTTT | CASSLVAGSTDTQYF
. | TRBJ2-1 | TRBD2 | TRBV3-1/TRBV3-2 | TGTGCCAGCAGCATCGCGGGAGGTGGAAATGAGCAGTTCTTC | CASSIAGGGNEQFF
. | TRBJ1-1 | . | TRBV12-3/TRBV12-4 | TGTGCCAGCAGTTTGGTAGTAGACACTGAAGCTTTCTTT | CASSLVVDTEAFF
. | TRBJ2-7 | TRBD2 | TRBV6-6 | TGTGCCAGCAGACAACCGGGACTAGAGGACGAGCAGTACTTC | CASRQPGLEDEQYF
once | TRBJ2-6 | TRBD1 | TRBV24-1 | TGTGCCACCAGTGCCTGGGACAGTATCTCTGGGGCCAACGTCCTGACTTTC | CATSAWDSISGANVLTF
. | TRBJ2-1 | TRBD1 | TRBV6-6 | TGTGCCAGCAGTAAACAGGGACAGGGGGCCTACAATGAGCAGTTCTTC | CASSKQGQGAYNEQFF
. | TRBJ2-7 | . | TRBV28 | TGTGCCACAAACGGAGCGCACTCCTACGAGCAGTACTTC | CATNGAHSYEQYF
. | TRBJ2-2 | . | TRBV6-2/TRBV6-3 | TGTGCCAGCAGTAAACTCCGGGATATCACCGGGGAGCTGTTTTTT | CASSKLRDITGELFF
. | TRBJ1-2 | TRBD1 | TRBV18 | TGTGCCAGCTCACCCGGACAGGGGGGATCTGAAGGCTACACCTTC | CASSPGQGGSEGYTF
. | TRBJ2-7 | . | TRBV6-5 | TGTGCCAGCAGTTACTCGGGGCGGGACGCTTACGAGCAGTACTTC | CASSYSGRDAYEQYF
. | TRBJ2-2 | TRBD1 | TRBV18 | TGTGCCAGCTCACGACAGGACAGGGGTCCCACCGGGGAGCTGTTTTTT | CASSRQDRGPTGELFF
. | TRBJ1-1 | . | TRBV28 | TGTGCCAGCAGAATGGCAGGACTAGGGGGCACTGAAGCTTTCTTT | CASRMAGLGGTEAFF
. | TRBJ2-1 | . | TRBV7-9 | TGTGCCAGCAGCTCACTCGACAATGAGCAGTTCTTC | CASSSLDNEQFF
. | TRBJ2-3 | TRBD2 | TRBV7-6 | TGTGCCAGCAGCCCCCGGACTAGCGGGCAAGCAGATACGCAGTATTTT | CASSPRTSGQADTQYF
. | TRBJ2-6 | . | TRBV19 | TGTGCCAGTAGTATCCAGGCGGAGGCCCGCTCTGGGGCCAACGTCCTGACTTTC | CASSIQAEARSGANVLTF
. | TRBJ1-4 | . | TRBV6-5 | TGTGCCAGCAGCCAGATTCCGGGGGGTGGGGAAAAACTGTTTTTT | CASSQIPGGGEKLFF
. | TRBJ2-1 | TRBD2 | TRBV4-2 | TGTGCCAGCAGCCAAGACGGCGGGAGGACGTACAATGAGCAGTTCTTC | CASSQDGGRTYNEQFF
. | TRBJ2-5 | . | TRBV7-9 | TGTGCCAGCAGCTTATGGCCGGCCCCCGCGGGGGAGACCCAGTACTTC | CASSLWPAPAGETQYF
. | TRBJ2-2 | . | TRBV29-1 | TGCAGCGTTGATGTGGGGGGCACCGGGGAGCTGTTTTTT | CSVDVGGTGELFF
once | TRBJ1-1 | . | TRBV21-1 | TGTGCCAGCAGCAAATCCGGAACAGGGCGAAACACTGAAGCTTTCTTT | CASSKSGTGRNTEAFF
. | TRBJ2-2 | . | TRBV12-3/TRBV12-4 | TGTGCCAGCAGACGGACAGTTGCCGGGGAGCTGTTTTTT | CASRRTVAGELFF
. | TRBJ1-2 | TRBD1 | TRBV28 | TGTGCCAGTCGGACAGGGGGCTACTATGGCTACACCTTC | CASRTGGYYGYTF
. | TRBJ2-1 | . | TRBV4-1 | TGCGCCAGCAGCCTTCAGTTACAAGGATCTAGAAATGAGCAGTTCTTC | CASSLQLQGSRNEQFF
. | TRBJ1-5 | . | TRBV12-3/TRBV12-4 | TGTGCCAGCAAGTACGGGGGGGAGCCCCAGCATTTT | CASKYGGEPQHF
. | TRBJ2-6 | . | TRBV5-1 | TGCGCCAGCAGCTTGAGTCTCTACTCTGGGGCCAACGTCCTGACTTTC | CASSLSLYSGANVLTF
once | TRBJ1-2 | . | TRBV25-1 | TGTGCCAGCACCCCGGCGGGCGACTATGGCTACACCTTC | CASTPAGDYGYTF
. | TRBJ2-7 | TRBD2 | TRBV5-1 | TGCGCCAGCAGAAAACTAGCGGGCTGGGAAAGCTCCTACGAGCAGTACTTC | CASRKLAGWESSYEQYF
. | TRBJ1-3 | . | TRBV10-3 | TGTGCCATCAGTGATGGCAGGGCTGGAAACACCATATATTTT | CAISDGRAGNTIYF
. | TRBJ1-4 | TRBD1 | TRBV3-1/TRBV3-2 | TGTGCCAGCAGTTCGTGGGACAGCTCTAATGAAAAACTGTTTTTT | CASSSWDSSNEKLFF
. | TRBJ2-5 | . | TRBV9 | TGTGCCAGCAGCCCAACGGGGGTACTACAAGAGACCCAGTACTTC | CASSPTGVLQETQYF
. | TRBJ1-2 | . | TRBV6-2/TRBV6-3 | TGTGCCAGCAGTTACGACTCCTTACCCTATGGCTACACCTTC | CASSYDSLPYGYTF